The TCR beta chain described here comes from a study of tissue T cells after allogeneic stem cell transplantation. Points from the study as a whole: Few T cell clones were shared across patients, but motif clusters showed tissue-specific shared signatures. Within patients, tissue anatomy strongly shaped TCR repertoire composition. The study did not identify alloreactive or antigen-specific tissue TCRs, and some clones might be persisting host cells.

Time point here: mouse harvest day 7 after allogeneic transplant. Each mouse received 10^7 T-cell-depleted marrow cells plus 10^6 splenic CD5+ T cells by tail vein. Assay: immunoSEQ multiplex PCR; the TCRdb copy retains only in-frame clones and omits some. The sample contains approximately 7,600 clones, around half of which appear only once. Of note for this clone: Antigen specificity is unknown. Germline and genes here are mouse.

The material sequenced was gut tissue. This TCR was recovered from a female BALB/c mouse given C57BL/6 T cells with graft-versus-host disease after an allogeneic hematopoietic cell transplant.

The CDR3 protein is CASSPQGNTEVFF. The sequenced part of the CDR3 DNA is TGTGCCAGCAGCCCACAGGGGAACACAGAAGTCTTC. The chain joins TRBV3 to TRBJ1-1; D possibly corresponds to TRBD1 (6 bases). From the germline J gene comes the end of the CDR3, since the read stops 1 residue before it. Germline V lookup: CDR1 SNHLY, CDR2 FYNGKV (reference sequence). This CDR3 is built from 13 residues. V was pared by 5 bases and J by 1 base, with 8 bases between.